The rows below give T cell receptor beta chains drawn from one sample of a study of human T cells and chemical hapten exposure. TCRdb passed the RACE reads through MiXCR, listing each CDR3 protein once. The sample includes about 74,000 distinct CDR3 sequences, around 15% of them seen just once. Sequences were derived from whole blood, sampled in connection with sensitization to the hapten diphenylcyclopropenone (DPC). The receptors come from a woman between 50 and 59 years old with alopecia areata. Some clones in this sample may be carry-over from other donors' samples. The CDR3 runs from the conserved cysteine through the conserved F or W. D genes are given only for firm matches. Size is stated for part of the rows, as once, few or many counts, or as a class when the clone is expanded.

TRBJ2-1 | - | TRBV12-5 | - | CASGLAPSPNEQFF | TGTGCTAGTGGTTTGGCCCCCTCTCCCAATGAGCAGTTCTTC
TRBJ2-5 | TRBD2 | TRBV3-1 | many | CASSQRLAGGLQETQYF | TGTGCCAGCAGCCAAAGACTAGCGGGAGGACTCCAAGAGACCCAGTACTTC
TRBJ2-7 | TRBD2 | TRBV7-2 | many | CASSFRLAGSSYEQYF | TGTGCCAGCAGCTTTAGACTAGCGGGGAGTTCCTACGAGCAGTACTTC
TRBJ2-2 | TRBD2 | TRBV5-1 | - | CASSTSGGAGHGELFF | TGCGCCAGCAGCACGAGCGGGGGCGCAGGTCACGGGGAGCTGTTTTTT
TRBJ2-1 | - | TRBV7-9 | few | CASSRIDHEQFF | TGTGCCAGCAGCAGGATTGATCATGAGCAGTTCTTC
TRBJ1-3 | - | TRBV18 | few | CASSPGGVGWSGNTIYF | TGTGCCAGCTCACCGGGTGGGGTCGGATGGTCTGGAAACACCATATATTTT
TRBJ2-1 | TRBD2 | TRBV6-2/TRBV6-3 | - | CASNPAGGEQFF | TGTGCCAGCAACCCCGCGGGGGGTGAGCAGTTCTTC
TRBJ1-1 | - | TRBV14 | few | CASSQDWPELTEAFF | TGTGCCAGCAGCCAAGATTGGCCCGAGCTAACTGAAGCTTTCTTT
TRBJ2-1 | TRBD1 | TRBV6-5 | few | CASRETGLEQFF | TGTGCCAGCAGAGAGACAGGGCTTGAGCAGTTCTTC
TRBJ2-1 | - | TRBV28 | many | CASSFFRSLHEQFF | TGTGCCAGCAGTTTCTTTCGTTCGCTCCATGAGCAGTTCTTC
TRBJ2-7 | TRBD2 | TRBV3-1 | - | CASRAGVHEQYF | TGTGCCAGCAGAGCGGGAGTACACGAGCAGTACTTC
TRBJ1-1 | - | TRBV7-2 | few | CASSSRGQPMNTEAFF | TGTGCCAGCAGCTCCAGGGGCCAACCCATGAACACTGAAGCTTTCTTT
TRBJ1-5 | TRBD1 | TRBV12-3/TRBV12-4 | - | CASSLTGGQPQHF | TGTGCCAGCAGTTTGACAGGGGGACAGCCCCAGCATTTT
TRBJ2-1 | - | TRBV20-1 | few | CSARTVNEQFF | TGCAGTGCTAGAACAGTAAATGAGCAGTTCTTC
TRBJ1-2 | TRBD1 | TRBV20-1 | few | CSAPAQGEGYTF | TGCAGTGCTCCGGCTCAGGGGGAGGGCTACACCTTC
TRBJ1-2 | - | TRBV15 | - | CATSRDPVANYGYTF | TGTGCCACCAGCAGAGATCCAGTAGCTAACTATGGCTACACCTTC
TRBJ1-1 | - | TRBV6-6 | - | CASADVIRLNTEAFF | TGTGCCAGCGCCGACGTTATCCGCTTGAACACTGAAGCTTTCTTT
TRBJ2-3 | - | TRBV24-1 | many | CATSDPITDTQYF | TGTGCCACCAGTGACCCAATCACAGATACGCAGTATTTT
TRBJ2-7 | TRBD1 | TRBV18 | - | CASSPERGLYEQYF | TGTGCCAGCTCACCAGAGAGGGGGCTGTACGAGCAGTACTTC
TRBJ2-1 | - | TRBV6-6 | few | CASINSGGSYNEQFF | TGTGCCAGCATCAATAGCGGAGGATCCTACAATGAGCAGTTCTTC
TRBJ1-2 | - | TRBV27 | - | CATFLAGPGYTF | TGTGCCACCTTCCTCGCAGGGCCCGGCTACACCTTC
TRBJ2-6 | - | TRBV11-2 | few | CASSPRLKGEYSGANVLTF | TGTGCCAGCAGCCCCAGACTCAAGGGGGAGTATTCGGGGGCCAACGTCCTGACTTTC
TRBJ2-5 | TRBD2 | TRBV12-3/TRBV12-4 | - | CASRPTAGVETQYF | TGTGCCAGCAGACCTACCGCGGGAGTGGAGACCCAGTACTTC
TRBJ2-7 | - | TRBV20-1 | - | CSASPYREGEQYF | TGCAGTGCTTCCCCTTACAGGGAGGGCGAGCAGTACTTC
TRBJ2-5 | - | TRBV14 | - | CASSSRRLAPAETQYF | TGTGCCAGCAGCTCCCGTCGGTTGGCACCAGCAGAGACCCAGTACTTC
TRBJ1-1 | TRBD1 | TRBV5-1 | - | CASSPVGQGNTEAFF | TGCGCCAGCAGCCCCGTGGGACAGGGGAACACTGAAGCTTTCTTT
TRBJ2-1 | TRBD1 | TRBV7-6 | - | CASSNQQGSEQFF | TGTGCCAGCAGCAACCAACAGGGGAGTGAGCAGTTCTTC
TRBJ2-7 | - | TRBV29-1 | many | CSVVGNLGTYEQYF | TGCAGCGTTGTCGGCAACCTCGGTACCTACGAGCAGTACTTC
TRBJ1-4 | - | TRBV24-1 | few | CATSAPDNEKLFF | TGTGCCACCAGTGCCCCAGATAATGAAAAACTGTTTTTT
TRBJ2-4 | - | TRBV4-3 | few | CASSPRLLAKNIQYF | TGCGCCAGCAGCCCGAGACTGCTAGCCAAAAACATTCAGTACTTC
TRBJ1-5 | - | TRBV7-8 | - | CASSPQTTSNQPQHF | TGTGCCAGCAGCCCGCAGACAACTAGCAATCAGCCCCAGCATTTT
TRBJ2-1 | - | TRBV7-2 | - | CASSLDSSEQFF | TGTGCCAGCAGCTTAGATTCCAGTGAGCAGTTCTTC
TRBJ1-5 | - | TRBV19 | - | CASSTHQGSNQPQHF | TGTGCCAGTAGTACCCATCAAGGGTCAAATCAGCCCCAGCATTTT
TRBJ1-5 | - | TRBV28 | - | CASSFRAKPQHF | TGTGCCAGCAGTTTTCGGGCAAAGCCCCAGCATTTT
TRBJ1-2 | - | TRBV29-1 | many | CSVERTGNYGYTF | TGCAGCGTTGAGCGAACAGGGAACTATGGCTACACCTTC